Presented here are 4 T cell receptor beta chains from one specimen sequenced in a study of early T cells in non-severe SARS-CoV-2 infection. TCRdb recomputed calls from the 5' RACE reads with MiXCR, one row per CDR3 protein. Seen here are around 99,000 distinct CDR3 sequences, roughly 17% observed once, and the top ten hold 4.5% to 6.5%. The sequencing used whole blood, collected at baseline. These receptors came from an adult who was a healthcare worker with PCR-confirmed SARS-CoV-2 infection or an uninfected control (not recorded which).

This clonotype turned up a few times. The rearrangement links TRBV18 to TRBJ2-2; 9 bases are shared with TRBD1. V was pared by 6 bases and J by 4 bases, with 6 bases of the junction left unmatched. Germline CDR1 KGHSH, CDR2 LQKENI. This CDR3 is 15 amino acids long. The chain's CDR3 is CASSPGTGSTGELFF. CDR3 DNA sequence: TGTGCCAGCTCCCCAGGGACAGGGAGCACCGGGGAGCTGTTTTTT.

This clonotype came up a few times. This chain connects TRBV20-1 to TRBJ2-7; no firm D call. CDR3 length: 13 amino acids. Germline V gene sequence: CDR1 DFQATT, CDR2 SNEGSKA (reference sequence). V dropped 6 bases and J dropped 3 bases, with 15 bases sitting between them. CDR3 loop: CSAPVGFLYEQYF. CDR3 coding DNA: TGCAGTGCCCCAGTGGGATTCCTCTACGAGCAGTACTTC.

This chain connects TRBV7-9 to TRBJ2-3; D uncertain. CDR3 length equals 13 residues. V was shortened by 9 bases and J by 2 bases, with 12 bases between the two germline ends. The germline V gene has CDR1 SEHNR and CDR2 FQNEAQ (reference sequence). CDR3 amino acids: CASPRAITDTQYF. For the CDR3, the DNA is TGTGCCAGTCCTAGGGCTATCACAGATACGCAGTATTTT.

The sample holds many counts of this clonotype. The chain joins TRBV25-1 to TRBJ2-3; 9 nucleotides align to TRBD2. Germline trimming cut 2 bases from V and 3 bases from J; bases unmatched to any gene: 9. CDR1 is MGHDK, CDR2 SYGVNS, per germline. The CDR3 contains 17 residues. CDR3 loop: CASSETGLAGLTDTQYF. The CDR3 nucleotides are TGTGCCAGCAGTGAAACCGGGCTAGCGGGGCTAACAGATACGCAGTATTTT.